Described below is a single T cell receptor (beta chain) sequence and its context. The data belong to a study of T cell changes during pregnancy in multiple sclerosis. The germline gives CDR1 SEHNR, CDR2 FQNEAQ (reference sequence). The CDR3 has 16 amino acids. V trimming: 2 bases; J trimming: 1 base; junction bases outside the gene matches: 2. The data were produced by immunoSEQ multiplex PCR, yet TCRdb's version contains in-frame clones alone and is incomplete. The sample lists 45,000 or so clones, approximately 91% occurring once. The receptor was derived from a female donor with multiple sclerosis, enrolled in a pregnancy study. The source material was CD8+ T cells from peripheral blood mononuclear cells, sampled after pregnancy. The rearrangement links TRBV7-9 to TRBJ2-4; 10 bases line up with TRBD2. Here the CDR3 DNA reads TGTGCCAGCAGCTTAAGCGGGGGGGCTGCCAAAAACATTCAGTACTTC. Its translation is CASSLSGGAAKNIQYF.